Listed below are T cell receptor beta chains from one sample, sequenced in a study of T-cell memory formation after mild COVID-19. TCRdb passed the 5' RACE reads through MiXCR, listing each CDR3 protein once. The sample shows over 300,000 distinct CDR3 sequences, around a fifth of them seen only once. Sequencing was done on a sample of PBMCs or a T cell subset sorted from them (not recorded which). These TCRs come from a man aged 18 to 30 who had mild COVID-19 (a few samples of this study predate the infection). Cell type and time point are not known. The CDR3 runs from the conserved cysteine through the conserved F or W. The D gene is left open where the match is weak. Size is stated for part of the rows, as once, few or many counts, or as a class when the clone is expanded.

TRBJ2-2,-,TRBV7-9,-,TGTGCCAGCAGCGTAGAAGGAGCCTTACTGACCGGGGAGCTGTTTTTT,CASSVEGALLTGELFF
TRBJ1-4,-,TRBV24-1,-,TGTGCCACCAGTGACGATACAGGGAGTGAAAAACTGTTTTTT,CATSDDTGSEKLFF
TRBJ2-7,-,TRBV30,few,TGTGCCTGGGGCGGGGACGCACTCTACGAGCAGTACTTC,CAWGGDALYEQYF
TRBJ2-7,TRBD2,TRBV2,few,TGTGCCAGCCGGGAGGAGGGTTCCTACGAGCAGTACTTC,CASREEGSYEQYF
TRBJ1-1,-,TRBV2,-,TGTGCCAGCAGTGAAGCGAGTACGTCGCAGGGAGCTTTCTTT,CASSEASTSQGAFF
TRBJ1-2,TRBD1,TRBV7-9,-,TGTGCCAGCAGCTTTACGGGACAGTCGACGGGCTACACCTTC,CASSFTGQSTGYTF
TRBJ1-1,-,TRBV4-1,-,TGCGCCAGCAGCCAAGAGGGACGGGACGCCGCGAGGGCTTTCTTT,CASSQEGRDAARAFF
TRBJ1-2,-,TRBV6-1,-,TGTGCCAGCAGTGAAGCGGTATGGGACTATGGCTACACCTTC,CASSEAVWDYGYTF
TRBJ2-7,-,TRBV9,-,TGTGCCAGCAGCGTGGGGGGACAGAATTACGAGCAGTACTTC,CASSVGGQNYEQYF
TRBJ2-3,TRBD2,TRBV5-1,-,TGCGCCAGCAGCTCACCGCCGGGACTAGCGGGTTATGGCACAGATACGCAGTATTTT,CASSSPPGLAGYGTDTQYF
TRBJ2-7,TRBD1,TRBV6-2/TRBV6-3,-,TGTGCCAGCAGTCCCGGACAGGGGGCCGCCTACGAGCAGTACTTC,CASSPGQGAAYEQYF
TRBJ2-1,TRBD2,TRBV18,few,TGTGCCAGCTCACCTCTAGCGGGGGGAACTGGTGAGCAGTTCTTC,CASSPLAGGTGEQFF
TRBJ2-3,-,TRBV6-2/TRBV6-3,-,TGTGCCAGCAAACTGAGAATCACAGATACGCAGTATTTT,CASKLRITDTQYF
TRBJ1-6,TRBD1,TRBV5-1,-,TGCGCCAGCCGGACAGGGTACAATTCACCCCTCCACTTT,CASRTGYNSPLHF
TRBJ1-2,-,TRBV28,-,TGTGCCAGCCGGGAGGATTCTAACTATGGCTACACCTTC,CASREDSNYGYTF
TRBJ1-1,-,TRBV19,few,TGTGCCAGTAGTATGAAGGGGGACACTGAAGCTTTCTTT,CASSMKGDTEAFF
TRBJ1-1,-,TRBV5-1,-,TGCGCCAGCAGCCAAGGACCGAGGAACACTGAAGCTTTCTTT,CASSQGPRNTEAFF
TRBJ2-6,-,TRBV20-1,-,TGCAGTGCACATTCCCAGGGTTCTATTGGGGCCAACGTCCTGACTTTC,CSAHSQGSIGANVLTF
TRBJ2-3,-,TRBV12-3/TRBV12-4,few,TGTGCCAGCGGACTGGGGGGCCCGGGGGATACGCAGTATTTT,CASGLGGPGDTQYF
TRBJ2-1,-,TRBV4-2,-,TGTGCCAGCAGCCAAGGAATGGGTTACAATGAGCAGTTCTTC,CASSQGMGYNEQFF
TRBJ1-1,-,TRBV28,-,TGTGCCAGCAGTTTATCGGGCAGGGGAGCTTTCTTT,CASSLSGRGAFF
TRBJ2-3,TRBD2,TRBV4-3,-,TGCGCCAGCAGCCAAGAGGGGCGGGGGGGCCCAGATACGCAGTATTTT,CASSQEGRGGPDTQYF
TRBJ1-1,-,TRBV5-5,few,TGTGCCAGCAGCTTTCAAAGACTATCTGAAGCTTTCTTT,CASSFQRLSEAFF
TRBJ1-2,-,TRBV6-5,few,TGTGCCAGCAGCCCCCTTACAGGGCAGAACTATGGCTACACCTTC,CASSPLTGQNYGYTF
TRBJ2-3,-,TRBV3-1,few,TGTGCCAGCAGCCAAGGTGCTAGCTGGGAGGGGGAAGATACGCAGTATTTT,CASSQGASWEGEDTQYF
TRBJ2-1,-,TRBV5-1,few,TGCGCCAGCAGCTTGTCCGCGGACGGGGGTCGGTTCTTC,CASSLSADGGRFF
TRBJ1-1,-,TRBV9,-,TGTGCCAGCAGCGTAGATTTTTCGGGCTTTGATCGGGCTTTCTTT,CASSVDFSGFDRAFF